This entry describes one TCR beta chain. The antigen is not known. Whoever was chosen for sequencing had shown CD8+CD57+ cell expansion by flow cytometry. No therapy had been given to the patients at the time of blood sampling. The V gene lost 3 bases and the J gene lost 6 bases, with 8 bases spanning the gap. CDR3 length: 12 amino acids. Germline CDR1 SGHNT, CDR2 YENEEA. Profiles of TCR beta VDJ and CDR3 were generated from a genomic DNA template. MiXCR, run by TCRdb on the reads, gives a single entry per CDR3 protein. The table shows roughly 250,000 distinct CDR3 sequences, with roughly 82% occurring only once. The data derive from a study of CD8+CD57+ T cells in acquired aplastic anemia. Broader study findings: Patients and controls shared 25 to 30 CD8+ CDR3 sequences, highly expressed in patients.

Sequencing was done on a sample of sorted CD4+, CD8+, or CD8+CD57+ T cells (not recorded which) from PBMCs. The receptor comes from a human donor with aplastic anemia. V usage is TRBV11-3 and J usage is TRBJ1-1; D gene ambiguous. As DNA, the CDR3 is TGTGCCAGCAGCTTGGGGAGGGCTGAAGCTTTCTTT. It specifies CASSLGRAEAFF.